This entry describes one T cell receptor (beta chain). The antigen remains unidentified. This entry comes from a study of T cell responses to AZD1222 COVID-19 vaccine. Study details: Second-dose groups at about 4 or about 12 weeks were pooled.

Study-wide points: Per reports, nearly half of all spike-specific TCRs target regions that are unmutated in variants. The study found Spike-specific TCR breadth and depth rose after two AZD1222 doses.

Here immunoSEQ multiplex PCR was the method, and the copy in TCRdb shows in-frame clones only, minus some. The table includes approximately 60,000 clones, approximately 83% detected once. The germline V and J ends were trimmed by 5 bases and 5 bases, with 13 bases remaining between them. Germline V gives CDR1 SGHTA, CDR2 FQGNSA. The CDR3 has 13 amino acids. This material consisted of peripheral blood, taken on day 0 of AZD1222 vaccination. The chain uses TRBV7-2 and TRBJ2-7; tentative D call: TRBD2 (5 bases). The receptor was isolated from an adult in good health. The CDR3 coding sequence is TGTGCCAGCAGCCCAGGAGGAGGAGACGAGCAGTACTTC. It translates to CASSPGGGDEQYF.